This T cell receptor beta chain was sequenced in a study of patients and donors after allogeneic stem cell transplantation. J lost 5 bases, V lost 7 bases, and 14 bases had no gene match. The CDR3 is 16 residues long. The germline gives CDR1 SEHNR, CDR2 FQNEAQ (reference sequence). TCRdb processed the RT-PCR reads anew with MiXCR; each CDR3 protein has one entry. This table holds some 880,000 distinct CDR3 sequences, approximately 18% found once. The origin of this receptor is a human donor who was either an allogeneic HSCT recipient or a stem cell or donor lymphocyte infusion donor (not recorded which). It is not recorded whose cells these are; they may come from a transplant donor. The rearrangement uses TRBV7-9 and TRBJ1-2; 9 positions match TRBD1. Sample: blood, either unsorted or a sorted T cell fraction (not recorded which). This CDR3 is CASTFPGTGMEYGYTF. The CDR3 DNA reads TGTGCCAGCACCTTTCCCGGGACAGGGATGGAGTATGGCTACACCTTC. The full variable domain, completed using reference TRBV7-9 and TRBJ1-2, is DTGVSQNPRHKITKRGQNVTFRCDPISEHNRLYWYRQTLGQGPEFLTYFQNEAQLEKSRLLSDRFSAERPKGSFSTLEIQRTEQGDSAMYLCASTFPGTGMEYGYTFGSGTRLTVV.